The entry below gives a single T cell receptor beta chain sequence along with its context. This clone has a single count. Its recognized antigen is unknown. The input lacks base qualities; no much larger clone sits a single base away. This sample is drawn from a study of PD-1 blockade in classical Hodgkin lymphoma (dated by TCRdb to about 2020). About the full investigation: Nivolumab dosing was 3 mg/kg intravenously every 2 weeks, continuing until either disease progression or unacceptable toxicity. The study used TCR beta sequencing and CyTOF to define a peripheral blood immune signature of response to PD-1 blockade in classical Hodgkin lymphoma.

Findings and caveats that apply to the study as a whole: Lower diversity was observed in patients in whom nivolumab was started less than 1 year after ASCT, and these patients were excluded from later analyses so that confounding by immune reconstitution would be avoided. Trial patients achieving complete response had baseline diversity similar to newly diagnosed patients, whereas partial responders and progressors had significantly lower diversity. The study covered only a single clinical trial cohort, and the causes of the repertoire differences, possibly disease activity or prior therapy, were still not defined. Baseline TCR diversity was reported to be lower in newly diagnosed patients than in healthy donors and to be lower still in relapsed/refractory patients. CD4+ but not CD8+ TCR diversity rose significantly by C4D1 (p=0.0027 vs p=0.16), most apparent in complete responders (p=0.02).

The Qiagen DNeasy kit was used to extract genomic DNA both from unsorted PBMCs and from the negatively selected CD4+ and CD8+ fractions. TCR beta CDR3 regions were subjected to amplification by immunoSEQ multiplex PCR with primers that anneal to V and J segments. A synthetic immune receptor repertoire was used to minimize amplification bias, and remaining bias was computationally removed after sequencing. The authors' analysis ran thus. Repertoire diversity was quantified as the Shannon entropy index using custom Python scripts. Unsorted, CD4+ and CD8+ repertoires were examined separately, except in combined analyses, for which CD4+ and CD8+ sequences were merged in silico. Clonal expansion was defined as a frequency increase of at least 2-fold after treatment compared with C1D1, and clones undetected at baseline were assigned a pseudocount of 0.5. Clones with 0 or 1 copy at C1D1 were classified as singleton clones, and clones with 2 or more copies were classified as non-singleton clones. Clones expanded in unsorted samples were labelled as CD4+, CD8+ or unknown by matching protein sequences in sorted samples from the same patient. Wilcoxon tests on paired samples were used to test changes in diversity from C1D1 to C4D1. Drawn from immuneACCESS, this table holds only the in-frame rearrangements with V and J called that TCRdb kept. Clones are partly lost; checked studies trace under half to an unresolved V gene and leave the rest unexplained. D and trimming were read from the DNA, whereas the V and J calls and clone size are those reported in that table. The sample table contains 25,000 to 35,000 clones; only one count was recorded for 85% to 90% of them. The ten largest clones add up to 0.4% to 0.45% of the sample.

The time point label on this specimen signifies: cycle 4 day 1 (C4D1), after 6 weeks of nivolumab. Every trial patient had relapsed after autologous stem cell transplantation, and cohorts A, B and C differed in prior brentuximab vedotin exposure. Using a Miltenyi CD4+ T cell isolation kit, CD4+ T cells were purified from thawed PBMCs through magnetic negative selection. The trial cohort included around 56 patients with relapsed/refractory classical Hodgkin lymphoma, and each patient had a best overall response of complete response, partial response or progressive disease. Single-agent nivolumab was administered to trial patients in the multi-cohort phase II CheckMate 205 trial. An independent review committee assessed best overall response by applying the 2007 International Working Group response criteria. Trial PBMCs were collected immediately before nivolumab initiation (C1D1) and during therapy at cycle 2 day 1 and cycle 4 day 1. Peripheral blood was collected in 8 mL Vacutainer Cell Preparation Tubes, from which PBMCs were isolated by centrifugation and then cryopreserved. Purified CD4+ and CD8+ fractions were generated only in cases for which an additional PBMC sample was available. Magnetically labelled cells were removed on LS columns in a quadroMACS separator, and the flow-through was retained as the purified fraction.

CDR1 and CDR2 are drawn from the germline V gene: KGHSH, LQKENI. The cysteine opens and the phenylalanine closes a CDR3 of 17 amino acids. This entry keeps only the CDR3 DNA: 51 bases, framed from base 1. V loses 0 bases of germline sequence and J loses 6 bases, and the interval between the two ends is 20 bases. This specimen consisted of CD4+ T cells from blood, obtained before the fourth cycle of nivolumab. The V gene is TRBV18 and the J gene is TRBJ1-2; tentative D gene TRBD1, with 5 bases matching. This TCR came from a human donor with classical Hodgkin lymphoma. The DNA sequence is given as TGTGCCAGCTCACCACCGGGGACGGCCCTTCAGACGAATGGCTACACCTTC. Its coded protein is CASSPPGTALQTNGYTF.